The next 14 T cell receptor beta chains were all read from a single sample in a study of blood T cell repertoires in COVID-19. The repertoire was sequenced with immunoSEQ multiplex PCR; TCRdb's copy has only in-frame clones and lacks some. This sample has roughly 250,000 clones; 80% to 85% occur once, and the top ten carry 15% to 19%. Sequencing was done on a sample of peripheral blood. The receptor source for this set is a person between 65 and 79 years old with COVID-19, enrolled during active disease.

The chain combines TRBV6-2 or TRBV6-3 with TRBJ1-2; 7 bases fit TRBD1. The CDR3 totals 16 residues. With 2 bases clipped from V and 0 bases from J, the junction kept 6 bases outside the gene matches. Germline V gene data show CDR1 as MNHEY and CDR2 as SVGEGT. CDR3 protein: CASSYPGQEANYGYTF. In nucleotides, the CDR3 is TGTGCCAGCAGTTACCCCGGACAGGAAGCTAACTATGGCTACACCTTC.

This chain joins TRBV7-3 and TRBJ2-3; TRBD1 matches at 9 bases. Germline V CDR1 and CDR2: SGHTA, FQGTGA. This CDR3 is built from 15 residues. Trimming removed 1 base from V and 5 bases from J; junction bases left unmatched: 4. In DNA form, the CDR3 reads TGTGCCAGCAGCTTAAGGGACAGGGATCAAGATACGCAGTATTTT. This sequence encodes CASSLRDRDQDTQYF.

This clone was observed once. This chain uses TRBV7-2 with TRBJ2-7, with 8 bases identical to TRBD2. V lost 5 bases and J lost 7; bases outside the gene matches: 16. The CDR3 has 16 amino acids. CDR1 SGHTA and CDR2 FQGNSA come from the germline V gene. Here the CDR3 DNA reads TGTGCCAGCAGCCCACGGACTAGCCCCATCGGTGGAGAGCAGTACTTC. This translates into CASSPRTSPIGGEQYF.

This clone was found once. The chain couples TRBV5-6 to TRBJ2-7, with a tentative D call TRBD1 (6 bases). In germline, CDR1 is SGHDT, CDR2 YYEEEE. V was pared by 4 bases and J by 3 bases, with 11 bases between. This CDR3 comprises 13 residues. The CDR3 DNA follows: TGTGCCAGCAGCGCCGGACAGATCTACGAGCAGTACTTC. It yields the protein CASSAGQIYEQYF.

V gene TRBV27 combines with J gene TRBJ2-1; 14 nucleotides match TRBD2. Germline V lookup: CDR1 MNHEY, CDR2 SMNVEV (reference sequence). The CDR3 sequence is 15 residues long. J gave up 15 bases and V 5 bases, and 12 bases lay outside the gene matches. The CDR3: CASSEAGTSGSGRFF. CDR3 DNA sequence: TGTGCCAGCAGTGAAGCCGGGACTAGCGGGAGCGGACGGTTCTTC.

The J gene is TRBJ1-1, the V gene TRBV5-1; the match to TRBD1 covers 9 bases. The CDR3 spans 14 residues. V trimming: 4 bases; J trimming: 4 bases; junction bases outside the gene matches: 5. Germline-derived CDR1 and CDR2 are SGHRS and YFSETQ. The CDR3 protein is CASSKQGAVTEAFF. The CDR3 nucleotides are TGCGCCAGCAGCAAACAGGGGGCGGTCACTGAAGCTTTCTTT. The full variable domain, rest sourced from reference TRBV5-1 and TRBJ1-1, is KAGVTQTPRYLIKTRGQQVTLSCSPISGHRSVSWYQQTPGQGLQFLFEYFSETQRNKGNFPGRFSGRQFSNSRSEMNVSTLELGDSALYLCASSKQGAVTEAFFGQGTRLTVV.

V is TRBV4-1 and J is TRBJ2-3, with a weak D call TRBD2 (6 bases). CDR1 and CDR2 from the germline V gene are MGHRA and YSYEKL. The ends were cut back, 1 base at V and 3 bases at J, with 11 bases in the middle. The CDR3 contains 15 residues. CDR3 protein: CASSQVGRGTDTQYF. CDR3 DNA sequence: TGCGCCAGCAGCCAAGTTGGCCGGGGGACAGATACGCAGTATTTT.

This rearrangement joins TRBV7-9 to TRBJ2-1; 7 bases fit TRBD2. J gave up 7 bases and V 1 base, and 7 bases lay outside the gene matches. CDR3 length equals 15 residues. Germline values: CDR1 SEHNR, CDR2 FQNEAQ (reference sequence). DNA of the CDR3: TGTGCCAGCAGCTTAGGCGGGGGAGCTAGAAATGAGCAGTTCTTC. As protein: CASSLGGGARNEQFF. Looking up the rest from reference TRBV7-9 and TRBJ2-1 gives the full variable domain: DTGVSQNPRHKITKRGQNVTFRCDPISEHNRLYWYRQTLGQGPEFLTYFQNEAQLEKSRLLSDRFSAERPKGSFSTLEIQRTEQGDSAMYLCASSLGGGARNEQFFGPGTRLTVL.

The chain carries TRBV14 and TRBJ2-7; the D gene is possibly TRBD2 (6 bases). This CDR3 has 14 amino acids. Germline V gene data show CDR1 as SGHDN and CDR2 as FVKESK. V lost 1 base and J lost 3, with 10 bases in between. The CDR3 sequence is CASSQGLGNYEQYF. The CDR3 DNA sequence: TGTGCCAGCAGCCAAGGACTAGGGAACTACGAGCAGTACTTC.

The chain couples TRBV29-1 to TRBJ1-1; D call uncertain. Germline V lookup: CDR1 SQVTM, CDR2 ANQGSEA. V was clipped by 5 bases and J by 4 bases, with 14 bases between them. The CDR3 totals 13 residues. In nucleotides, the CDR3 is TGCAGCGTTTATACAACCCGGGGCACTGAAGCTTTCTTT. It translates to CSVYTTRGTEAFF.

CDR3 sequence reads: CAITPGGWDTEAFF. CDR3 nucleotides: TGTGCCATCACCCCAGGTGGTTGGGACACTGAAGCTTTCTTT. This sequence joins TRBV10-3 and TRBJ1-1, with D hard to call. Trimming left V 7 bases short and J 3 bases short, with 15 bases between. The CDR3 spans 14 residues. The germline gives CDR1 ENHRY, CDR2 SYGVKD.

V and J are TRBV5-4 and TRBJ2-5; weak D call: TRBD2 (6 bases). The ends were cut back, 3 bases at V and 7 bases at J, with 22 bases in the middle. CDR1 SGHNT and CDR2 YYREEE come from the germline V gene (reference sequence). The CDR3 is 16 amino acids. CDR3 protein: CASSSPGTPPLRTQYF. CDR3 coding DNA: TGTGCCAGCAGCTCCCCCGGGACTCCCCCACTTCGGACCCAGTACTTC.

The rearrangement uses TRBV9 and TRBJ2-1, with 7 bases aligning to TRBD2. Germline V gives CDR1 SGDLS, CDR2 YYNGEE. Trimming took 5 bases from V and 7 from J; bases not matched to a gene: 9. CDR3 length equals 14 residues. Here the CDR3 reads CASSQFGTTNEQFF. CDR3 bases: TGTGCCAGCAGTCAATTCGGGACTACTAATGAGCAGTTCTTC. The complete variable domain, with remaining parts taken from reference TRBV9 and TRBJ2-1, reads DSGVTQTPKHLITATGQRVTLRCSPRSGDLSVYWYQQSLDQGLQFLIQYYNGEERAKGNILERFSAQQFPDLHSELNLSSLELGDSALYFCASSQFGTTNEQFFGPGTRLTVL.

The chain uses TRBV27 and TRBJ2-7; a possible D gene is TRBD1 (6 bases). The CDR3 spans 16 residues. Trimming stripped 6 bases from V and 4 bases from J, with 22 bases between. In germline, CDR1 is MNHEY, CDR2 SMNVEV (reference sequence). The CDR3 sequence: CASRLSAGTKIYEQYF. DNA for the CDR3: TGTGCCAGCAGACTGTCGGCCGGGACAAAAATTTACGAGCAGTACTTC.